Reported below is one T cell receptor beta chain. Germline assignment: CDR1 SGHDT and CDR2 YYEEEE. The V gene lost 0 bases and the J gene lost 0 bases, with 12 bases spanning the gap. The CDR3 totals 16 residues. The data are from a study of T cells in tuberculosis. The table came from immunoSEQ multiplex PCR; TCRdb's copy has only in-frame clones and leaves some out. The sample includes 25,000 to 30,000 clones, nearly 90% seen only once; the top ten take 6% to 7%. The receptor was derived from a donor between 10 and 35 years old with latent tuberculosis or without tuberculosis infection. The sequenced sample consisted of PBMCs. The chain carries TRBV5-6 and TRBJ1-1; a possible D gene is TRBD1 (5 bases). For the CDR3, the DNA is TGTGCCAGCAGCTTGGACGGTCGGGGGATGAACACTGAAGCTTTCTTT. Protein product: CASSLDGRGMNTEAFF.